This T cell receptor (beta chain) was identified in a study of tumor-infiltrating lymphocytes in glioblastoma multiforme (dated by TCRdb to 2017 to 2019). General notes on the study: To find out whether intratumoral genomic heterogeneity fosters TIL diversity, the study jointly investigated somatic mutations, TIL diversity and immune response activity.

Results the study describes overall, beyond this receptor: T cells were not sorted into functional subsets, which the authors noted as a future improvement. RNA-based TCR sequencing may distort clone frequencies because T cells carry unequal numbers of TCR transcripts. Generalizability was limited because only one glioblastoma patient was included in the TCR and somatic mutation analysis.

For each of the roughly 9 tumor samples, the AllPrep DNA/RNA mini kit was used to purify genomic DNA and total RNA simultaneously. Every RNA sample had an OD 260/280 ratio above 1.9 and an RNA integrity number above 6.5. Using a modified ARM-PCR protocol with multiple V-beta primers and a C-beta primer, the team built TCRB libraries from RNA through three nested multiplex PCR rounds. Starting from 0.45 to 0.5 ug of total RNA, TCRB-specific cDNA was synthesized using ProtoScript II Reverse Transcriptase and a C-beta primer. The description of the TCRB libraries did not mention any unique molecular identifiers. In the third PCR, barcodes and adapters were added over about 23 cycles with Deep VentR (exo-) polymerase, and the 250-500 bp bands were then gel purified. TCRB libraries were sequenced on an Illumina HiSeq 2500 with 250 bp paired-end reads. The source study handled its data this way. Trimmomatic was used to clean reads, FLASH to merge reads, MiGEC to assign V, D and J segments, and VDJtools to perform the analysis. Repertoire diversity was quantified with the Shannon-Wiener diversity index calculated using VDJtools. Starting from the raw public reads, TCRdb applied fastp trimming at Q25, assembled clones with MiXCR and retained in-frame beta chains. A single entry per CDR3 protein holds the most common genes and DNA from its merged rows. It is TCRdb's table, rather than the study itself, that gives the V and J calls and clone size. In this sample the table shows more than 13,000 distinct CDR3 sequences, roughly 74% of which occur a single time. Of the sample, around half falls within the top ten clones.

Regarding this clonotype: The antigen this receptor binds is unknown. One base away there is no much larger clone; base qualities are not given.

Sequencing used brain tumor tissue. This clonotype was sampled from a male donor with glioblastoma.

The CDR3 reads CASSFSPALTDTQYF. The DNA sequence reads TGTGCCAGCAGCTTTAGTCCCGCCCTTACAGATACGCAGTATTTT. The V and J genes are TRBV11-2 and TRBJ2-3; too little of a D gene remains to name it. The CDR3 runs 15 amino acids, cysteine and phenylalanine included. Only the CDR3 region is kept as DNA, spanning 45 bases read in frame from base 1. The germline V gene yields SGHAT for CDR1 and FQNNGV for CDR2. V loses 3 bases, J loses 3 bases, and the germline ends lie 13 bases apart. The full variable domain, completed from the reference TRBV11-2 and TRBJ2-3 proteins outside the CDR3, reads EAGVAQSPRYKIIEKRQSVAFWCNPISGHATLYWYQQILGQGPKLLIQFQNNGVVDDSQLPKDRFSAERLKGVDSTLKIQPAKLEDSAVYLCASSFSPALTDTQYFGPGTRLTVL.